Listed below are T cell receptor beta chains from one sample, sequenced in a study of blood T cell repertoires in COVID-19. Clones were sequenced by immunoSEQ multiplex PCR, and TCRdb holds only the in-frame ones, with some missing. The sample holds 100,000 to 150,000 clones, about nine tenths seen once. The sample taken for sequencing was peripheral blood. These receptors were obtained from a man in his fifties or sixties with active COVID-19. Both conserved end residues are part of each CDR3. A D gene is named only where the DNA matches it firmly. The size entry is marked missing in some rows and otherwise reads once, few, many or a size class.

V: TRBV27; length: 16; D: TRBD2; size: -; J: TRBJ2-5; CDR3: CASSSLGGGAGETQYF; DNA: TGTGCCAGCAGTTCTTTGGGCGGGGGGGCCGGAGAGACCCAGTACTTC
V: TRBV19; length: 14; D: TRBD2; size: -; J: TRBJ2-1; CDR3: CASSIGGTNNEQFF; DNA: TGTGCCAGTAGTATCGGGGGGACCAACAATGAGCAGTTCTTC
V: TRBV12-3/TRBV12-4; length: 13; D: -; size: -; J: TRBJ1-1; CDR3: CASSLGGDTEAFF; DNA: TGTGCCAGCAGTTTGGGAGGGGACACTGAAGCTTTCTTT
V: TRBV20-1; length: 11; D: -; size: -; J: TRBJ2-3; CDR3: CSATQGDTQYF; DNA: TGCAGTGCCACCCAGGGAGATACGCAGTATTTT
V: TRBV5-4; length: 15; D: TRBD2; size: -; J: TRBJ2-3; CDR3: CASSPGLANTDTQYF; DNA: TGTGCCAGCAGCCCGGGACTAGCAAACACAGATACGCAGTATTTT
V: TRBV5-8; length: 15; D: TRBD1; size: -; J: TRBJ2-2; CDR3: CASSLIRRQGKELFF; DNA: TGTGCCAGCAGCTTGATAAGGCGACAGGGAAAGGAGCTGTTTTTT
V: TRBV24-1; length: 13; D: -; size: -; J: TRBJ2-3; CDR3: CATSAGGSDTQYF; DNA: TGTGCCACCAGTGCGGGGGGCTCAGATACGCAGTATTTT
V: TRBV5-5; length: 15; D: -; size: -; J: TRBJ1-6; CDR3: CASRPQGLLGSPLHF; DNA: TGTGCCAGCAGACCGCAGGGTTTGTTAGGTTCACCCCTCCACTTT
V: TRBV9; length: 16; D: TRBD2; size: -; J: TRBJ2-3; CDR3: CASSPVTSGGIDTQYF; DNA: TGTGCCAGCAGCCCAGTAACTAGCGGGGGGATAGATACGCAGTATTTT
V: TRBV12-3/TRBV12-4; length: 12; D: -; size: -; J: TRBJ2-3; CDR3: CASSLGGDTQYF; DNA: TGTGCCAGCAGTTTAGGAGGAGATACGCAGTATTTT
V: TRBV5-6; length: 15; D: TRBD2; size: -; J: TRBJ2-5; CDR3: CASSLEWGGQETQYF; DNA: TGTGCCAGCAGCTTGGAGTGGGGAGGGCAAGAGACCCAGTACTTC
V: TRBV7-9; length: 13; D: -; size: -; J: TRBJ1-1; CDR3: CASSLGQNTEAFF; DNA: TGTGCCAGCAGCTTAGGACAGAACACTGAAGCTTTCTTT
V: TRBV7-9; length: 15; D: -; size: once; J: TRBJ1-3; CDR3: CASSSPQGSGNTIYF; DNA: TGTGCCAGCAGCTCCCCACAGGGATCTGGAAACACCATATATTTT
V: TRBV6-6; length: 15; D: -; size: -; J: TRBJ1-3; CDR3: CASRGNGGAGNTIYF; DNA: TGTGCCAGCAGAGGAAACGGGGGTGCTGGAAACACCATATATTTT
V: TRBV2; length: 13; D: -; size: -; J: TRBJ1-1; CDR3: CASTAFRDTEAFF; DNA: TGTGCCAGCACCGCCTTCAGGGACACTGAAGCTTTCTTT
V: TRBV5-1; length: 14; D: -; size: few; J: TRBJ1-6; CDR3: CASSLEQRNSPLHF; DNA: TGCGCCAGCAGCTTGGAACAGAGAAATTCACCCCTCCACTTT
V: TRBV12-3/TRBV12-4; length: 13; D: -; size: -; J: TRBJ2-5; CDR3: CASSFRGRETQYF; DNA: TGTGCCAGCAGTTTCCGGGGGAGGGAGACCCAGTACTTC
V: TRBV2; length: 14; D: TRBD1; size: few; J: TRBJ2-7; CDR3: CASSTGQGTYEQYF; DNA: TGTGCCAGCAGTACGGGACAGGGAACCTACGAGCAGTACTTC
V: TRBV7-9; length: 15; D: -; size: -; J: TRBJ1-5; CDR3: CASSGGALGNQPQHF; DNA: TGTGCCAGCAGCGGAGGGGCCCTGGGGAATCAGCCCCAGCATTTT
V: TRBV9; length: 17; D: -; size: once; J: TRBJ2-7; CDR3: CASSPHPARRIGDEQYF; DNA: TGTGCCAGCAGCCCCCACCCAGCGAGGCGAATCGGGGACGAGCAGTACTTC
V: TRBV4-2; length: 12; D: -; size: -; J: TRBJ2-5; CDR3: CASSQRGETQYF; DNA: TGTGCCAGCAGCCAGAGGGGGGAGACCCAGTACTTC
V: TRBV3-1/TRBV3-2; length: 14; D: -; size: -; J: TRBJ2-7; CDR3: CASSQDNSPYEQYF; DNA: TGTGCCAGCAGCCAAGATAATTCTCCCTACGAGCAGTACTTC
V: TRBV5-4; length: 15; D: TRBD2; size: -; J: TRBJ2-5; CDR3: CASSIAGGVQETQYF; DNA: TGTGCCAGCAGCATAGCGGGGGGCGTACAAGAGACCCAGTACTTC
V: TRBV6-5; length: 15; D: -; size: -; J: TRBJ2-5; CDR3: CASSYDGTPGGTQYF; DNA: TGTGCCAGCAGTTACGACGGAACCCCCGGGGGGACCCAGTACTTC
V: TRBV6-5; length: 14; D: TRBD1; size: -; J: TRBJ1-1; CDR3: CASSRDSWNTEAFF; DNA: TGTGCCAGCAGCCGGGACAGCTGGAACACTGAAGCTTTCTTT
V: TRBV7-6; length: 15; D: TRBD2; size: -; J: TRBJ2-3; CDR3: CASSLRTSGGDTQYF; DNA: TGTGCCAGCAGCCTTCGGACTAGCGGGGGGGATACGCAGTATTTT
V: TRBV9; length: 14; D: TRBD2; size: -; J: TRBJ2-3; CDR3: CASTAGRVADGQYF; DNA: TGTGCCAGCACCGCCGGGAGGGTCGCAGATGGGCAGTATTTT
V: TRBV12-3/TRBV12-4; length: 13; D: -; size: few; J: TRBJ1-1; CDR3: CASSSVFNTEAFF; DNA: TGTGCCAGCAGTTCGGTTTTTAACACTGAAGCTTTCTTT
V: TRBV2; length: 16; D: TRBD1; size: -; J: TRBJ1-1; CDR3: CASRDNRGGMNTEAFF; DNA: TGTGCCAGCAGAGATAACAGGGGGGGAATGAACACTGAAGCTTTCTTT
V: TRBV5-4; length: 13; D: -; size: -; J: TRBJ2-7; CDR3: CASSLSGLYEQYF; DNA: TGTGCCAGCAGCTTGTCGGGTTTATACGAGCAGTACTTC
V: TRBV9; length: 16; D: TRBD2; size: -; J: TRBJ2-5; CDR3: CASSGGTSLRGETQYF; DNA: TGTGCCAGCAGCGGCGGGACTAGTCTACGAGGGGAGACCCAGTACTTC
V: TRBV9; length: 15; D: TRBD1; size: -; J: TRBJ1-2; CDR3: CASRSGSGTASGYTF; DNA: TGTGCCAGCAGATCCGGTTCCGGGACAGCGTCTGGCTACACCTTC
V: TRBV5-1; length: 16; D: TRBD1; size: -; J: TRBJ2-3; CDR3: CASSLPGTGNTDTQYF; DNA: TGCGCCAGCAGCCTCCCCGGGACAGGGAACACAGATACGCAGTATTTT
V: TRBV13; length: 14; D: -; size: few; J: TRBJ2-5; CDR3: CASSSDRVSETQYF; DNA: TGTGCCAGCAGCTCCGACAGAGTGTCAGAGACCCAGTACTTC
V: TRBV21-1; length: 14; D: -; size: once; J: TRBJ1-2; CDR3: CASSKDGRNYGYTF; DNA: TGTGCCAGCAGCAAAGACGGCAGGAATTATGGCTACACCTTC
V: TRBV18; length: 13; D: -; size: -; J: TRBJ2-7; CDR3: CASSPSKEQGQYF; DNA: TGTGCCAGCTCACCCTCGAAAGAACAGGGGCAGTACTTC
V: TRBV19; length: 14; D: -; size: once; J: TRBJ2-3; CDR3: CASSRGLGTDTQYF; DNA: TGTGCCAGTAGTAGGGGGCTCGGCACAGATACGCAGTATTTT
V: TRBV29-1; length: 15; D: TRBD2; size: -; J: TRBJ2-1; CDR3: CSVGRRLAEDNEQFF; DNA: TGCAGCGTAGGTCGGCGTCTAGCGGAGGACAATGAGCAGTTCTTC
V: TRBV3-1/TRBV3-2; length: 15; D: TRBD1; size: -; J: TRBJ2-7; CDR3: CASSQVTGTGEEQYF; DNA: TGTGCCAGCAGCCAAGTTACCGGGACAGGAGAGGAGCAGTACTTC
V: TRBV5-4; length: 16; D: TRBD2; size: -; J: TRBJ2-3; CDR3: CASSLVYGGGADTQYF; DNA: TGTGCCAGCAGCTTGGTATACGGGGGGGGTGCAGATACGCAGTATTTT
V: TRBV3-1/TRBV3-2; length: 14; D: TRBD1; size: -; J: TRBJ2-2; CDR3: CASGQGAGTGELFF; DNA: TGTGCCAGCGGGCAGGGGGCGGGCACCGGGGAGCTGTTTTTT
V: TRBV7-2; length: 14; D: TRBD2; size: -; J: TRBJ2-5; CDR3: CASSVAGGQETQYF; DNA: TGTGCCAGCAGCGTAGCGGGGGGTCAAGAGACCCAGTACTTC
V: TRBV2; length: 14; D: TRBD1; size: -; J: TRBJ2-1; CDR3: CARAVGTGTYEQFF; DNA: TGTGCCAGAGCTGTTGGGACAGGGACGTATGAGCAGTTCTTC
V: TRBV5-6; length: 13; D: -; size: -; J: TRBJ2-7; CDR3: CVSGTAGSYEQYF; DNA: TGTGTTAGCGGGACAGCAGGCTCCTACGAGCAGTACTTC
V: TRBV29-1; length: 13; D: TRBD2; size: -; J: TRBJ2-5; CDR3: CSVKGLAAETQYF; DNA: TGCAGCGTTAAGGGACTAGCGGCGGAGACCCAGTACTTC